The rows below give T cell receptor beta chains drawn from one sample of a study of blood T cell repertoires in COVID-19. Sequencing used immunoSEQ multiplex PCR; TCRdb keeps in-frame clones, though not all of them. This sample carries some 450,000 clones, around 90% of them seen once, and the ten largest clones take 0.75% to 0.85%. Sequenced material: peripheral blood. The source of these receptors is a young man with COVID-19, enrolled during active disease. Each CDR3 is given without its conserved first and last residue.

v_gene: TRBV5-6; CDR3aa: ASSWDRREQY
v_gene: TRBV7-9; CDR3aa: ASSLQNRDGGYT
v_gene: TRBV19; CDR3aa: ASSAGTSQKDTQY
v_gene: TRBV29-1; CDR3aa: SVGLAGGPYTGELF
v_gene: TRBV19; CDR3aa: ASSMRRSGGPDEQF
v_gene: TRBV19; CDR3aa: ASSAVSTDTQY
v_gene: TRBV19; CDR3aa: ASSRDRAYYGYT
v_gene: TRBV5-1; CDR3aa: ASSLLRLDQETQY
v_gene: TRBV5-4; CDR3aa: ASSLGRSLLEAF
v_gene: TRBV28; CDR3aa: ASSLTDRDTEAF
v_gene: TRBV5-6; CDR3aa: ASSFPPSMVQNTEAF
v_gene: TRBV27; CDR3aa: ASSFRGDTGELF
v_gene: TRBV11-2; CDR3aa: ASSGGRLGFAYEQY
v_gene: TRBV27; CDR3aa: ASSSLTKQETQY
v_gene: TRBV10-1; CDR3aa: ASSWDRVAYNEQF
v_gene: TRBV7-8; CDR3aa: ASSLEASRGLTRTNEKLF
v_gene: TRBV2; CDR3aa: ASSEGRTPEAF
v_gene: TRBV21-1; CDR3aa: ASSKFGASGGNSYEQY
v_gene: TRBV3-1/TRBV3-2; CDR3aa: ASSQDEGMEY
v_gene: TRBV23-1; CDR3aa: ASSQLKAGGSGEAF
v_gene: TRBV7-8; CDR3aa: ASSSKGYGRGGEKLF
v_gene: TRBV7-6; CDR3aa: ASSVGTGGLNQPQH
v_gene: TRBV5-5; CDR3aa: ASSWQQGVGTEAF
v_gene: TRBV11-2; CDR3aa: ASSLPGIVGETQY
v_gene: TRBV19; CDR3aa: ASSAGGWNTGELF
v_gene: TRBV25-1; CDR3aa: ASSGTGFYEQY
v_gene: TRBV4-2; CDR3aa: ATSHETSGKDEQF
v_gene: TRBV19; CDR3aa: ASSITGGAGNTIY
v_gene: TRBV29-1; CDR3aa: SVVALAELNEQF
v_gene: TRBV6-6; CDR3aa: ASSPYRGDGNTIY
v_gene: TRBV7-9; CDR3aa: ASSIKMAGTGGSEEKLF
v_gene: TRBV27; CDR3aa: ASSFWAGSTDTQY
v_gene: TRBV12-3/TRBV12-4; CDR3aa: ASTRDRGREQF
v_gene: TRBV7-2; CDR3aa: ASSPPSQGRTEAF
v_gene: TRBV21-1; CDR3aa: ASSIRGGVVDTEAF
v_gene: TRBV18; CDR3aa: ASSPEGQWETQY